The sample holds many counts of the clone carrying this T cell receptor (beta chain). Its target is unknown. The data belong to a study of early T cells in non-severe SARS-CoV-2 infection. Study details: Sequencing targeted bulk RNA from unsorted whole blood, leaving chains unpaired. Study observations and caveats: Reliance on VDJdb matching favored anti-spike CD8 responses; private and CD4 specificities were missed.

This CDR3 contains 15 residues. Trimming removed 3 bases at V and 3 bases at J, with 14 bases between. The V gene's germline CDR1 is SGHKS and CDR2 YYEKEE (reference sequence). Individual cDNA molecules each received unique molecular identifiers attached to them. TCRdb re-derived calls from the 5' RACE reads in MiXCR, one entry per CDR3 protein. The sample has 25,000 to 35,000 distinct CDR3 sequences; 4.5% to 5.5% are singletons. The specimen sequenced was whole blood. This TCR was recovered from an adult who was a healthcare worker with PCR-confirmed SARS-CoV-2 infection or an uninfected control (not recorded which). J is TRBJ2-3 and V is TRBV5-5; D may be TRBD1 (6 bases). CDR3 nucleotide sequence: TGTGCCAGCAGCTCCTGGCCTAGGGGGACAGATACGCAGTATTTT. Translating gives CASSSWPRGTDTQYF.